The 30 T cell receptor beta chains in this list originate from one sample, sequenced in a study of T cell repertoires in cytomegalovirus infection (dated by TCRdb to the late 2010s). TCRdb lists the instrument as Illumina HiSeq 1500. TCRdb passed the public sequencing reads through fastp at Q25 and MiXCR, retaining productive beta sequences. CDR3 protein sequences are deduplicated, and each keeps its most common genes and DNA. For this sample there are about 740,000 distinct CDR3 sequences; 35% appear just once. The ten largest clones represent roughly 2.8% of the sample. The sample consisted of PBMCs. The receptors come from a human donor in good health (CMV status not recorded). Some clones in this sample may be carry-over from other donors' samples.

This clonotype was recorded a few times. V gene TRBV19 combines with J gene TRBJ2-1; a weak D match, TRBD1 (6 bases). CDR1 and CDR2 (germline): LNHDA, SQIVND (reference sequence). CDR3 size: 18 residues. V shed 2 bases and J shed 5 bases, with 22 bases lying between them. The CDR3 bases are TGTGCCAGTAGTATATTTGGGGGCACAGATCGAGGCAACAATGAGCAGTTCTTC. Translated, it gives CASSIFGGTDRGNNEQFF.

The chain joins TRBV24-1 to TRBJ2-1, with 13 bases lining up with TRBD2. Looked up from germline, CDR1 is KGHDR and CDR2 is SFDVKD. The trim removed 1 base at V and 8 bases at J, leaving 1 base unmatched. There are 15 residues in the CDR3. CDR3 loop: CATSDLGTSGDEQFF. The CDR3, as DNA: TGTGCCACCAGTGATTTAGGGACTAGCGGGGATGAGCAGTTCTTC.

The rearrangement uses TRBV2 and TRBJ2-1, with D maybe TRBD2 (5 bases). Germline-derived CDR1 and CDR2 are SNHLY and FYNNEI. Trimming stripped 2 bases from V and 8 bases from J, with 13 bases between. The CDR3 totals 14 residues. The CDR3 sequence: CASSESRTPHEQFF. CDR3 nucleotide sequence: TGTGCCAGCAGTGAATCCCGGACTCCCCATGAGCAGTTCTTC.

The sample holds a few counts of this clonotype. The CDR3 spells CASSSLGRGLSGNTIYF. CDR3 DNA sequence: TGTGCCAGCAGCTCCCTCGGAAGGGGCCTCTCTGGAAACACCATATATTTT. V gene TRBV7-2 combines with J gene TRBJ1-3; D possibly corresponds to TRBD1 (5 bases). The CDR3 loop spans 17 amino acids. V lost 4 bases and J 0 bases, leaving 16 bases between the germline ends. Germline CDR1 and CDR2: SGHTA and FQGNSA. The full variable domain, its missing parts supplied by reference TRBV7-2 and TRBJ1-3, is GAGVSQSPSNKVTEKGKDVELRCDPISGHTALYWYRQSLGQGLEFLIYFQGNSAPDKSGLPSDRFSAERTGGSVSTLTIQRTQQEDSAVYLCASSSLGRGLSGNTIYFGEGSWLTVV.

The V and J genes are TRBV19 and TRBJ2-2; D is uncertain. Trimming cost V 6 bases and J 1 base, with 9 bases left between them. Germline loops: CDR1 LNHDA, CDR2 SQIVND (reference sequence). The CDR3 loop spans 14 amino acids. CDR3 DNA sequence: TGTGCCAGTAGGTTCGAATGGAACACCGGGGAGCTGTTTTTT. Translating gives CASRFEWNTGELFF.

This sequence joins TRBV19 and TRBJ2-2; D is possibly TRBD2 (5 bases). Deletions cut 7 bases from V and 6 bases from J, with 9 bases between. The CDR3 contains 12 residues. Germline CDR1 and CDR2: LNHDA and SQIVND (reference sequence). This chain's CDR3 is CASKEAAGELFF. CDR3 sequence (DNA): TGTGCCAGTAAGGAGGCGGCCGGGGAGCTGTTTTTT.

In this sample, this clonotype turned up a few times. This chain joins TRBV27 and TRBJ2-7, with no clear D. Germline CDR1 and CDR2: MNHEY and SMNVEV (reference sequence). CDR3 size: 17 residues. V was clipped by 5 bases and J by 4 bases, with 24 bases between them. The DNA for the CDR3 is TGTGCCAGCAGTCCTAGGACGGCGGCTCTCGGTCAATACGAGCAGTACTTC. Its translation: CASSPRTAALGQYEQYF.

The rearrangement uses TRBV5-8 and TRBJ1-1; D remains unclear. Germline values: CDR1 SGHTS, CDR2 YDEGEE. This CDR3 contains 13 residues. V lost 0 bases and J 4 bases, leaving 7 bases between the germline ends. The CDR3 reads CASSLDEGTEAFF. The CDR3, as DNA: TGTGCCAGCAGCTTGGACGAGGGCACTGAAGCTTTCTTT.

The V and J genes are TRBV7-3 and TRBJ1-1, with D perhaps matching TRBD1 (5 bases). Germline values: CDR1 SGHTA, CDR2 FQGTGA. CDR3 size: 15 residues. Trimming pared 5 bases from V and 2 bases from J, leaving 15 bases between. In DNA, the CDR3 is TGTGCCAGCAGCAGGGCAGGGCCCCTAAACACTGAAGCTTTCTTT. Its protein is CASSRAGPLNTEAFF.

This clonotype was detected only a few times. V usage is TRBV19 and J usage is TRBJ2-1; the match to TRBD2 covers 8 bases. The V and J ends lost 8 bases and 4 bases, in that order; junction bases with no gene match: 10. Per germline, CDR1 LNHDA and CDR2 SQIVND (reference sequence). The CDR3 runs to 15 residues. The CDR3 nucleotides are TGTGCCAGTTGCTTGAGCGGGAGTAAGTACAATGAGCAGTTCTTC. It is translated as CASCLSGSKYNEQFF. The variable domain in full, with the rest retrieved from reference TRBV19 and TRBJ2-1, is DGGITQSPKYLFRKEGQNVTLSCEQNLNHDAMYWYRQDPGQGLRLIYYSQIVNDFQKGDIAEGYSVSREKKESFPLTVTSAQKNPTAFYLCASCLSGSKYNEQFFGPGTRLTVL.

The chain is built from TRBV20-1 and TRBJ2-7; 12 nucleotides align to TRBD2. Germline-derived CDR1 and CDR2 are DFQATT and SNEGSKA (reference sequence). V gave up 2 bases and J gave up 2 bases; unmatched junction bases: 7. This CDR3 region has 16 residues. CDR3 coding DNA: TGCAGTGCTAGACTAGCGGGAGGGCCTGCGCCCTACGAGCAGTACTTC. Its protein product is CSARLAGGPAPYEQYF.

This clonotype was seen more than once but under ten times. V usage is TRBV27 and J usage is TRBJ2-5; 10 bases are shared with TRBD1. This CDR3 region has 14 residues. The V gene's germline CDR1 is MNHEY and CDR2 SMNVEV (reference sequence). The junction had 7 bases not matched to a gene; V was cut back by 8 bases and J by 4 bases. CDR3 DNA: TGTGCCAGCGGCCGGGACAGGGGTAGAGAGACCCAGTACTTC. It encodes CASGRDRGRETQYF.

There are a few counts of this clonotype. The V call is TRBV7-6, the J call TRBJ1-2; 7 nucleotides line up with TRBD1. Germline V CDR1 and CDR2: SGHVS, FNYEAQ. After removal of 6 bases from V and 8 bases from J, the junction contained 6 bases not matched to a gene. CDR3 size: 12 residues. The CDR3 reads CASSPTGKGYTF. In nucleotides, the CDR3 is TGTGCCAGCAGTCCGACAGGGAAGGGCTACACCTTC.

The CDR3 sequence is CASSLFKGAEAFF. CDR3 sequence (DNA): TGTGCCAGCAGCTTGTTTAAGGGAGCTGAAGCTTTCTTT. This chain uses TRBV7-2 with TRBJ1-1; D not certain. Trimming stripped 3 bases from V and 6 bases from J, with 11 bases between. This CDR3 has 13 amino acids. CDR1 and CDR2 from the germline V gene are SGHTA and FQGNSA. The full variable domain, completed using reference TRBV7-2 and TRBJ1-1, is GAGVSQSPSNKVTEKGKDVELRCDPISGHTALYWYRQSLGQGLEFLIYFQGNSAPDKSGLPSDRFSAERTGGSVSTLTIQRTQQEDSAVYLCASSLFKGAEAFFGQGTRLTVV.

This clonotype appeared a few times. This sequence joins TRBV29-1 and TRBJ2-1, with D possibly being TRBD2 (6 bases). Trimming cost V 7 bases and J 7 bases, with 14 bases left between them. Germline lookup yields CDR1 SQVTM and CDR2 ANQGSEA. The CDR3 runs 12 residues. CDR3 sequence: CSAYRDLNEQFF. The CDR3 coding sequence is TGCAGCGCTTATCGGGACTTGAATGAGCAGTTCTTC.

This sequence joins TRBV29-1 and TRBJ1-2, with unresolved D. V lost 5 bases to trimming and J lost 6 bases, with 13 bases between them. Germline V lookup: CDR1 SQVTM, CDR2 ANQGSEA. The length of the CDR3 is 12 residues. CDR3 sequence reads: CSVPTAADGYTF. As DNA, the CDR3 is TGCAGCGTTCCAACAGCCGCGGATGGCTACACCTTC.

Turning to this clonotype: The junction and the germline gene differ at one end; a read error may be behind it. The gene calls are TRBV7-3 and TRBJ2-3, with TRBD1 matching over 12 bases. CDR3 length: 16 amino acids. The germline V gene has CDR1 SGHTA and CDR2 FQGTGA. The CDR3 DNA reads TGCGCCAGCAGCTTTACCGGGACAGGGGGCTTAGATACGCAGTATTTT. Protein sequence: CASSFTGTGGLDTQYF. Looking up the rest from reference TRBV7-3 and TRBJ2-3 gives the full variable domain: GAGVSQTPSNKVTEKGKYVELRCDPISGHTALYWYRQSLGQGPEFLIYFQGTGAADDSGLPNDRFFAVRPEGSVSTLKIQRTERGDSAVYLCASSFTGTGGLDTQYFGPGTRLTVL.

The table lists this clonotype with a few counts. The V and J genes are TRBV4-1 and TRBJ1-1, with D perhaps matching TRBD1 (6 bases). This CDR3 has 14 residues. Germline values: CDR1 MGHRA, CDR2 YSYEKL. The germline V and J ends were trimmed by 5 bases and 0 bases, with 10 bases remaining between them. CDR3 DNA sequence: TGCGCCAGCAGCTGGGGGCCTTTGAACACTGAAGCTTTCTTT. This translates into CASSWGPLNTEAFF.

This clonotype was detected many times. V and J are TRBV7-8 and TRBJ1-6; D remains unclear. CDR1 SGHVS and CDR2 FQNEAQ come from the germline V gene. The CDR3 runs to 16 residues. The V end was cut by 4 bases, the J end by 2 bases, with 12 bases between. The CDR3 coding sequence is TGTGCCAGCAGCTGGGCCCTCGGGGCCTATAATTCACCCCTCCACTTT. Amino acids: CASSWALGAYNSPLHF.

This clonotype was found a few times. The chain uses TRBV14 and TRBJ1-1, with a tentative D call TRBD1 (5 bases). V lost 0 bases to trimming and J lost 3 bases, with 11 bases between them. Germline CDR1 and CDR2: SGHDN and FVKESK. The CDR3 has 15 amino acids. This CDR3 is CASSQDLGDDTEAFF. The CDR3 nucleotides read TGTGCCAGCAGCCAAGATTTAGGGGATGACACTGAAGCTTTCTTT.

The rearrangement uses TRBV3-1 and TRBJ2-7; no firm D call. The CDR3 contains 13 residues. In germline, CDR1 is LGHDT, CDR2 YNNKEL (reference sequence). V dropped 4 bases and J dropped 6 bases, with 13 bases sitting between them. The CDR3 region has the DNA TGTGCCAGCAGCCGGGCCAGGCGCTTCGAGCAGTACTTC. Residues: CASSRARRFEQYF.

As regards this clonotype: In this CDR3 the conserved last residue, phenylalanine or tryptophan, is missing, so a read error is likely. This chain joins TRBV7-2 and TRBJ1-1; D might be TRBD1 (5 bases). The CDR3 is made up of 15 amino acids. CDR1 and CDR2 (germline): SGHTA, FQGNSA. As DNA, the CDR3 is TGTGCCAGCAGAAGGCAGGGCGGAGTGAACACGGAAGCTTTCTTG. As protein: CASRRQGGVNTEAFL.

To note about this clonotype: An end of the junction differs from the germline gene, which may be a read error. The V call is TRBV12-3 or TRBV12-4, the J call TRBJ1-2; D possibly corresponds to TRBD1 (5 bases). This CDR3 has 13 amino acids. CDR3 DNA sequence: TGTTCAAGCAGTGCCGGGACGGACTATGTCTACACCTTC. The encoded protein is CSSSAGTDYVYTF.

The rearrangement uses TRBV5-1 and TRBJ2-1; D ambiguous. Germline lookup yields CDR1 SGHRS and CDR2 YFSETQ. V lost 5 bases to trimming and J lost 10 bases, with 16 bases between them. The CDR3 sequence is 13 residues long. CDR3 coding DNA: TGCGCCAGCAGAGGCGTCGGCGCCCGCGAGCAGTTCTTC. It specifies CASRGVGAREQFF.

This chain uses TRBV6-6 with TRBJ1-1, with D possibly matching TRBD1 (5 bases). Germline V lookup: CDR1 MNHNY, CDR2 SVGAGI (reference sequence). The germline V and J ends were trimmed by 7 bases and 5 bases, with 17 bases remaining between them. CDR3 length: 14 residues. CDR3 residues: CASKKEGVGTEAFF. Here the CDR3 DNA reads TGTGCCAGCAAGAAAGAAGGGGTAGGTACTGAAGCTTTCTTT.

Remarks on this clonotype: It is likely a read error, because the conserved phenylalanine at the end of the CDR3 is missing. V is TRBV6-5 and J is TRBJ1-5; possibly TRBD1 for D (5 bases). The V gene lost 2 bases and the J gene lost 7 bases, with 9 bases spanning the gap. From germline, CDR1 is MNHEY and CDR2 SVGAGI. This CDR3 comprises 13 residues. CDR3: CASSYRRGQPQHC. The CDR3 DNA reads TGTGCCAGCAGTTACCGCCGGGGCCAGCCCCAGCATTGT.

The chain joins TRBV9 to TRBJ1-2; D gene uncertain. V lost 1 base and J lost 7, with 14 bases in between. The germline V gene has CDR1 SGDLS and CDR2 YYNGEE. The CDR3 has 14 residues. The CDR3, as DNA: TGTGCCAGCAGCGTAAGGGAACGCGGACCTGGCTACACCTTC. Translating gives CASSVRERGPGYTF.

This clonotype came up a few times. J is TRBJ2-2 and V is TRBV6-1, with D perhaps matching TRBD1 (5 bases). The germline V gene encodes CDR1 MNHNS and CDR2 SASEGT. V lost 8 bases to trimming and J lost 4 bases, with 11 bases between them. CDR3 length: 13 residues. For the CDR3, the DNA is TGTGCCAGCGTCTTCAGGGCCACCGGGGAGCTGTTTTTT. Encoded protein: CASVFRATGELFF.

CDR3 amino acids: CASSVAAAYEQYF. For the CDR3, the DNA is TGTGCCAGCAGTGTAGCGGCCGCCTACGAGCAGTACTTC. The chain joins TRBV11-1 to TRBJ2-7, with a tentative D call TRBD2 (6 bases). The CDR3 is 13 amino acids. The V gene's germline CDR1 is SGHAT and CDR2 FQDESV (reference sequence). V lost 6 bases to trimming and J lost 2 bases, with 11 bases between them.

This clonotype came up many times. The chain uses TRBV7-2 and TRBJ2-5, with D hard to call. The CDR3 extends over 12 amino acids. Looked up from germline, CDR1 is SGHTA and CDR2 is FQGNSA. Deletions cut 1 base from V and 5 bases from J, with 5 bases between. This chain's CDR3 is CASSLGAETQYF. The CDR3 nucleotides read TGTGCCAGCAGCTTAGGTGCCGAGACCCAGTACTTC.